This TCR beta chain was sequenced during a study of CD8 T cells in Susac syndrome. Study in general: Patients with Susac syndrome were therapy-naive, on corticosteroids, or on intravenous immunoglobulin alone at the time that blood was drawn.

The study sequenced TCR beta in blood CD8+ and CD4+ T cells. Trimming stripped 2 bases from V and 7 bases from J, with 9 bases between. The CDR3 has 12 residues. CDR1 SGDLS and CDR2 YYNGEE come from the germline V gene. A word on this clonotype: Antigen unknown.

After extraction with the RNeasy kit, roughly 0.45 to 1 ug of the RNA was reverse transcribed using random hexamers. An immunoSEQ multiplex PCR amplified TCR beta CDR3 over 54 Vbeta and 13 Jbeta. MiXCR, applied by TCRdb to the immunoSEQ multiplex PCR reads, yields one record per CDR3 protein. The table shows more than 80,000 distinct CDR3 sequences, with around 94% occurring only once. Study-level results: Across the total CD8+ repertoires, over 15 Susac-specific public clones were detected, and across the CD8+ TEMRA repertoires, several such clones were detected.

Source material: CD8+ T cells from PBMCs. This TCR derives from a human donor with Susac syndrome. This chain uses TRBV9 with TRBJ1-2; possible D gene TRBD1, 6 bases. The CDR3 DNA reads as TGTGCCAGCAGCGTGGCAGGGGCTGGCTACACCTTC. Translated: CASSVAGAGYTF.